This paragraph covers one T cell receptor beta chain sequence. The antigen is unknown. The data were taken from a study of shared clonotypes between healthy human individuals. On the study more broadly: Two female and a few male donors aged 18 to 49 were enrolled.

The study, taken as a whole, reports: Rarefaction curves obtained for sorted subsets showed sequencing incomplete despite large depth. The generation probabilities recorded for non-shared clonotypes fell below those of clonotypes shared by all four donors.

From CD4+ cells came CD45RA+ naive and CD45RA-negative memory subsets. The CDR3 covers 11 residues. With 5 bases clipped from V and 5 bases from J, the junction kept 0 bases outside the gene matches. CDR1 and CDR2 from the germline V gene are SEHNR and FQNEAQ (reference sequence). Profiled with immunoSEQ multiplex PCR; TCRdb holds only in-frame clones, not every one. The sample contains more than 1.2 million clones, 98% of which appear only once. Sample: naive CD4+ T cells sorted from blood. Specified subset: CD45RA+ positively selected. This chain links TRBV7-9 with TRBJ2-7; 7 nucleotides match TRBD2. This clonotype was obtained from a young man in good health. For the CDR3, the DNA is TGTGCCAGCAGCCGGGGGGACGAGCAGTACTTC. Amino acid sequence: CASSRGDEQYF.